Shown below are 11 T cell receptor beta chains from a single sample sequenced in a study of technical replicates of blood from a handful of donors. Measured with immunoSEQ multiplex PCR; TCRdb has only the in-frame clones, and not every one. This sample has approximately 82,000 clones, with about nine tenths found just once. Input material: T cells isolated from PBMCs. The receptors derive from a human donor in good health. Some clones in this sample may be carry-over from other donors' samples.

This chain links TRBV7-8 with TRBJ1-2; D remains unclear. From germline, CDR1 is SGHVS and CDR2 FQNEAQ. The CDR3 loop spans 16 amino acids. V lost 4 bases to trimming and J lost 6 bases, with 21 bases between them. CDR3 in amino acids: CASSYQAGSTWDGYTF. The CDR3 coding sequence is TGTGCCAGCAGCTACCAAGCCGGATCGACTTGGGATGGCTACACCTTC. The entire variable domain, with the rest obtained from reference TRBV7-8 and TRBJ1-2, is as follows: GAGVSQSPRYKVAKRGQDVALRCDPISGHVSLFWYQQALGQGPEFLTYFQNEAQLDKSGLPSDRFFAERPEGSVSTLKIQRTQQEDSAVYLCASSYQAGSTWDGYTFGSGTRLTVV.

The CDR3 loop is CSVEDLLARNYGYTF. In nucleotides, the CDR3 is TGCAGCGTTGAAGATCTTCTTGCACGGAACTATGGCTACACCTTC. The chain employs TRBV29-1 and TRBJ1-2; the D is unclear. CDR3 length: 15 amino acids. Germline V gene data show CDR1 as SQVTM and CDR2 as ANQGSEA. V dropped 0 bases and J dropped 2 bases, with 13 bases sitting between them.

Relative to its sample, this clone is medium-sized. The V gene is TRBV2, the J gene TRBJ2-7, with 8 bases that match TRBD2. The CDR3 totals 14 residues. Per the germline V gene, CDR1 is SNHLY and CDR2 is FYNNEI. The ends lost 7 bases at V and 2 bases at J; junction bases unmatched: 7. As DNA, the CDR3 is TGTGCCAGCATGGGGCTAGCGGGTCCCTACGAGCAGTACTTC. This translates into CASMGLAGPYEQYF.

The chain joins TRBV6-5 to TRBJ2-3; 7 bases agree with TRBD1. Germline CDR1 MNHEY, CDR2 SVGAGI. The CDR3 runs 12 residues. Trimming took 5 bases from V and 4 from J; bases not matched to a gene: 0. The chain's CDR3 is CASSQGADTQYF. In DNA, the CDR3 is TGTGCCAGCAGTCAGGGGGCAGATACGCAGTATTTT.

The chain couples TRBV5-4 to TRBJ2-1; 7 bases align to TRBD2. With 4 bases clipped from V and 0 bases from J, the junction kept 10 bases outside the gene matches. The CDR3 is 17 amino acids. Germline assignment: CDR1 SGHNT and CDR2 YYREEE (reference sequence). CDR3 bases: TGTGCCAGCAGCGGGAGTGGCGGGAGCTACTCCTACAATGAGCAGTTCTTC. The encoded protein is CASSGSGGSYSYNEQFF. Using reference TRBV5-4 and TRBJ2-1 for the parts outside the CDR3, the full variable domain is ETGVTQSPTHLIKTRGQQVTLRCSSQSGHNTVSWYQQALGQGPQFIFQYYREEENGRGNFPPRFSGLQFPNYSSELNVNALELDDSALYLCASSGSGGSYSYNEQFFGPGTRLTVL.

V usage is TRBV2 and J usage is TRBJ2-5, with a tentative D call TRBD2 (5 bases). CDR1 is SNHLY, CDR2 FYNNEI, per germline. CDR3 length: 17 amino acids. Trimming left V 3 bases short and J 2 bases short, with 19 bases between. The CDR3 nucleotides are TGTGCCAGCAGTGACGGCAGAGGGAAGGAATGGCAAGAGACCCAGTACTTC. It encodes CASSDGRGKEWQETQYF.

The chain carries TRBV11-1 and TRBJ1-1; D uncertain. V shed 3 bases and J shed 4 bases, with 21 bases lying between them. Germline V gene data show CDR1 as SGHAT and CDR2 as FQDESV (reference sequence). The CDR3 is 17 residues long. CDR3 sequence (DNA): TGTGCCAGCAGCTTCAGATTCCGGGAACTAGATGGCACTGAAGCTTTCTTT. Amino acids: CASSFRFRELDGTEAFF.

J is TRBJ1-1 and V is TRBV16; 9 nucleotides align to TRBD1. This CDR3 has 15 amino acids. Trimming cost V 6 bases and J 6 bases; bases outside gene matches: 11. Germline loops: CDR1 KGHSY, CDR2 FQNENV. For the CDR3, the DNA is TGTGCCAGCAGGCCAGGACAGGGGAGAAGGGCTGAAGCTTTCTTT. This encodes CASRPGQGRRAEAFF.

The chain is built from TRBV9 and TRBJ2-2; 13 bases are shared with TRBD2. Germline V gene lookup returns CDR1 SGDLS and CDR2 YYNGEE. J was trimmed by 2 bases and V by 0 bases; bases with no gene match: 1. The CDR3 has 17 residues. The CDR3 spells CASSVGTSGSNTGELFF. The DNA of the CDR3 is TGTGCCAGCAGCGTAGGGACTAGCGGGAGTAACACCGGGGAGCTGTTTTTT.

J is TRBJ2-5 and V is TRBV5-4, with 14 bases lining up with TRBD2. CDR1 and CDR2 (germline): SGHNT, YYREEE (reference sequence). The ends lost 4 bases at V and 3 bases at J; junction bases unmatched: 5. The CDR3 is made up of 16 amino acids. The CDR3 protein is CASSRLAGGRKETQYF. CDR3 nucleotide sequence: TGTGCCAGCAGCCGACTAGCGGGAGGGAGGAAAGAGACCCAGTACTTC.

This clone came up once. This CDR3 is CASSQEYPSGNYEQYF. CDR3 nucleotides: TGCGCCAGCAGCCAAGAGTACCCTAGCGGGAACTACGAGCAGTACTTC. V is TRBV4-3 and J is TRBJ2-7; 9 nucleotides agree with TRBD2. CDR1 is LGHNA and CDR2 is YSLEER in the germline V gene. The CDR3 length is 16 residues. Losses at the gene ends were 0 bases for V and 3 bases for J; bases not matched to a gene: 6.